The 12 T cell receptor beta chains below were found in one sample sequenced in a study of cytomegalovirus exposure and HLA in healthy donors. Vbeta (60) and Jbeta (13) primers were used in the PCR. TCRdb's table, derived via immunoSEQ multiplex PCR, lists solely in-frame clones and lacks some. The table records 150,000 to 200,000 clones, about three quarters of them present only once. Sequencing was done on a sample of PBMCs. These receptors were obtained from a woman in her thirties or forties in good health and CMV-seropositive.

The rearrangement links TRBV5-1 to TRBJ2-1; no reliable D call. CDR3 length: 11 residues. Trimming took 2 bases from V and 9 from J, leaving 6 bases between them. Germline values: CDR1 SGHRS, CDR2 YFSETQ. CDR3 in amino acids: CASSLAGEQFF. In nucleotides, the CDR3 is TGCGCCAGCAGCTTAGCCGGTGAGCAGTTCTTC. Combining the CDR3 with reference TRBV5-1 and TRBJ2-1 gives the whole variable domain KAGVTQTPRYLIKTRGQQVTLSCSPISGHRSVSWYQQTPGQGLQFLFEYFSETQRNKGNFPGRFSGRQFSNSRSEMNVSTLELGDSALYLCASSLAGEQFFGPGTRLTVL.

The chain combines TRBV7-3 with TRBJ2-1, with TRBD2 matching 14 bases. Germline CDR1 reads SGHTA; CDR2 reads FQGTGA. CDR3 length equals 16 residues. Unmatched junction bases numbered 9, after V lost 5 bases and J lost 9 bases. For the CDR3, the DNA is TGTGCCAGCAGCCCCCAAGGGACTAGCGGGGGTACTGAGCAGTTCTTC. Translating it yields CASSPQGTSGGTEQFF.

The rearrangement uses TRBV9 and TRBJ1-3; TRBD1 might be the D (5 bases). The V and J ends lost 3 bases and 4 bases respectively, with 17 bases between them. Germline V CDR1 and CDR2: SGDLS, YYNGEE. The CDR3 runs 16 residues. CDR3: CASSEGHPGRGNTIYF. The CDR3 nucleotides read TGTGCCAGCAGCGAGGGGCACCCAGGGAGGGGAAACACCATATATTTT.

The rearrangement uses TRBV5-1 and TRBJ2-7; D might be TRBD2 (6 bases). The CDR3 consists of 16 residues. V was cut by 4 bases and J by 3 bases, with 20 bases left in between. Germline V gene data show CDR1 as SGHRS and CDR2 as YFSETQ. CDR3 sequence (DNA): TGCGCCAGCAGCCCGGGGGTCGGGGCGGGGAGCTACGAGCAGTACTTC. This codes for CASSPGVGAGSYEQYF.

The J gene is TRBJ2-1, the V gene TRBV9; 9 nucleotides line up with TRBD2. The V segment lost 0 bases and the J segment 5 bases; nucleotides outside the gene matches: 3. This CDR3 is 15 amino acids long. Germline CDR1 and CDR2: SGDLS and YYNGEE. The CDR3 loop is CASSVVAGGNNEQFF. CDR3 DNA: TGTGCCAGCAGCGTAGTCGCGGGGGGGAACAATGAGCAGTTCTTC.

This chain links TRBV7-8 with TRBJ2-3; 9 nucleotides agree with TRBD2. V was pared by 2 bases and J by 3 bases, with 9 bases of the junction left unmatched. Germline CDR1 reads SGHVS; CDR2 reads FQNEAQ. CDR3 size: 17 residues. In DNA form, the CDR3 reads TGTGCCAGCAGCTTAAGGGCCCTTAGCGGGGGAACAGATACGCAGTATTTT. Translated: CASSLRALSGGTDTQYF. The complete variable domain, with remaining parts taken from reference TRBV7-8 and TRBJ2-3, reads GAGVSQSPRYKVAKRGQDVALRCDPISGHVSLFWYQQALGQGPEFLTYFQNEAQLDKSGLPSDRFFAERPEGSVSTLKIQRTQQEDSAVYLCASSLRALSGGTDTQYFGPGTRLTVL.

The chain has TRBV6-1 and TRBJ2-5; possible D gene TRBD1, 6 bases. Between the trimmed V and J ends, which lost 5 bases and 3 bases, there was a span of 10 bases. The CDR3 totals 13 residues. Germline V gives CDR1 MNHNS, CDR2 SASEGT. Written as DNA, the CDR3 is TGTGCCAGCAGTCTACAGGGAGAAGAGACCCAGTACTTC. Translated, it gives CASSLQGEETQYF.

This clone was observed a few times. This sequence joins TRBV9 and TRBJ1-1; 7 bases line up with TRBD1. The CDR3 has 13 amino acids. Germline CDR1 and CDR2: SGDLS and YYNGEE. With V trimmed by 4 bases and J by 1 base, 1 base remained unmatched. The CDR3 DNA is TGTGCCAGCAGCCGGGACAGGAACACTGAAGCTTTCTTT. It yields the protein CASSRDRNTEAFF.

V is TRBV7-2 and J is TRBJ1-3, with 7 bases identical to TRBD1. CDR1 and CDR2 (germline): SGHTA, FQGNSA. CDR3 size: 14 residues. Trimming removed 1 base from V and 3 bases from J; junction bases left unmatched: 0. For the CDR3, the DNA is TGTGCCAGCAGCTTAGGACAGGGTGGAAACACCATATATTTT. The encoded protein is CASSLGQGGNTIYF.

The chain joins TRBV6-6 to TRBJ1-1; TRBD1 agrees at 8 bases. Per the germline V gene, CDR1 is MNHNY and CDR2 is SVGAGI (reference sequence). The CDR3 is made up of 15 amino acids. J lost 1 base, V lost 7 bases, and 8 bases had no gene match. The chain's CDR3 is CASIPTGVRNTEAFF. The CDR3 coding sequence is TGTGCCAGCATCCCGACAGGGGTTAGGAACACTGAAGCTTTCTTT.

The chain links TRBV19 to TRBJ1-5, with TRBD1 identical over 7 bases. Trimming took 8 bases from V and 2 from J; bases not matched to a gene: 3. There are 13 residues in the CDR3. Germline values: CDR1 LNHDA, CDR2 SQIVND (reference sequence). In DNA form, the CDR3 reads TGTGCCAGTGCGGGGACAGGCAATCAGCCCCAGCATTTT. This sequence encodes CASAGTGNQPQHF.

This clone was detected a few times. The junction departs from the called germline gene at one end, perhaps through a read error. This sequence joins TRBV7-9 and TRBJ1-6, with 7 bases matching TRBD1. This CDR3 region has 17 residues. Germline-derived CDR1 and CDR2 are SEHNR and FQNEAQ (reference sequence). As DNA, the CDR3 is TGTTCCAGCAGCTTAGGCCCGACAGGGACGGGGAATTCACCCCTCCACTTT. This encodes CSSSLGPTGTGNSPLHF.